The 9 T cell receptor beta chains presented below share a single source sample, sequenced in a study of T cells after yellow fever vaccination. TCRdb reanalysed the 5' RACE reads using MiXCR and keeps one entry per CDR3 protein. The table lists approximately 300,000 distinct CDR3 sequences, around 10% of them singletons. Sequences were derived from CD4+ T cells sorted from PBMCs, sampled 45 days after the yellow fever booster vaccination. These receptors originate from a man aged 18-30 years who received the YFV17D yellow fever vaccine.

This clonotype was seen more than once but under ten times. The chain uses TRBV2 and TRBJ2-7; D is possibly TRBD2 (6 bases). The CDR3 sequence is 14 residues long. The V end was cut by 3 bases, the J end by 3 bases, with 12 bases between. Looked up from germline, CDR1 is SNHLY and CDR2 is FYNNEI. The CDR3 DNA follows: TGTGCCAGCAGTGAGGACTACGGACGCTACGAGCAGTACGTC. Protein product: CASSEDYGRYEQYV.

This rearrangement joins TRBV20-1 to TRBJ1-5; D uncertain. Looked up from germline, CDR1 is DFQATT and CDR2 is SNEGSKA (reference sequence). V was shortened by 6 bases and J by 5 bases, with 14 bases between the two germline ends. The CDR3 consists of 13 residues. CDR3 in DNA: TGCAGTGCGCAGAGGGAGGGTTATCAGCCCCAGCATTTT. Its translation is CSAQREGYQPQHF.

This clonotype has only a few counts. This chain uses TRBV6-4 with TRBJ2-4; D is possibly TRBD1 (5 bases). Germline V CDR1 and CDR2: MRHNA, SNTAGT. The V end was cut by 0 bases, the J end by 5 bases, with 20 bases between. The CDR3 runs 18 residues. In DNA form, the CDR3 reads TGTGCCAGCAGTGACTCTAATCCCCCCCGCAGGGTGGAAAACATTCAGTACTTC. Translating gives CASSDSNPPRRVENIQYF.

This clonotype was seen repeatedly, ten times or more. The genes are TRBV4-1 and TRBJ2-3, with D maybe TRBD1 (5 bases). The ends were cut back, 3 bases at V and 2 bases at J, with 9 bases in the middle. Germline-derived CDR1 and CDR2 are MGHRA and YSYEKL. The CDR3 totals 14 residues. CDR3 nucleotide sequence: TGCGCCAGCAGCCATACAGGTGCCACAGATACGCAGTATTTT. Translating it yields CASSHTGATDTQYF.

This clonotype was seen more than once but under ten times. The chain recombines TRBV27 with TRBJ1-2; 8 nucleotides match TRBD1. This CDR3 spans 15 amino acids. Germline lookup yields CDR1 MNHEY and CDR2 SMNVEV (reference sequence). V was clipped by 5 bases and J by 0 bases; unmatched bases: 5. The DNA of the CDR3 is TGTGCCAGCAGTATCCAGGGGGCGGCTAACTATGGCTACACCTTC. It encodes CASSIQGAANYGYTF.

This clonotype has a count of ten or more. The rearrangement joins TRBV24-1 to TRBJ2-2; 9 positions match TRBD1. Germline CDR1 is KGHDR and CDR2 is SFDVKD. V shed 2 bases and J 5 bases; nucleotides not matched to a gene: 2. The CDR3 is 15 amino acids. The CDR3 region is CATSDSGQGTGELFF. The CDR3 nucleotides read TGTGCCACCAGTGATTCGGGACAGGGTACCGGGGAGCTGTTTTTT.

The rearrangement uses TRBV6-5 and TRBJ1-2; D remains ambiguous. Germline V lookup: CDR1 MNHEY, CDR2 SVGAGI. Trimming took off 2 bases at V and 0 bases at J, with 7 bases between the two ends. This CDR3 region has 14 residues. CDR3 sequence: CASSYDTSNYGYTF. The CDR3 region has the DNA TGTGCCAGCAGTTACGATACGTCTAACTATGGCTACACCTTC.

The J gene is TRBJ1-5, the V gene TRBV19; D gene unclear. Trimming pared 0 bases from V and 7 bases from J, leaving 10 bases between. Germline V lookup: CDR1 LNHDA, CDR2 SQIVND (reference sequence). The CDR3 covers 14 residues. CDR3 bases: TGTGCCAGTAGTATAGAGGCAATGGGGCAGCCCCAGCATTTT. Translated, it gives CASSIEAMGQPQHF. The full variable domain, its missing parts supplied by reference TRBV19 and TRBJ1-5, is DGGITQSPKYLFRKEGQNVTLSCEQNLNHDAMYWYRQDPGQGLRLIYYSQIVNDFQKGDIAEGYSVSREKKESFPLTVTSAQKNPTAFYLCASSIEAMGQPQHFGDGTRLSIL.

This clonotype occurred a few times. The chain is built from TRBV7-2 and TRBJ1-1, with 9 bases fitting TRBD1. CDR3 length: 15 residues. The V and J ends lost 9 bases and 1 base, in that order; junction bases with no gene match: 9. CDR1 is SGHTA and CDR2 is FQGNSA in the germline V gene. The CDR3 DNA reads TGTGCCAGTACTTCAAACAGGGGGCCGAACACTGAAGCTTTCTTT. Translated: CASTSNRGPNTEAFF.